The clone carrying this TCR beta chain has more than one count but fewer than ten. The antigen is unknown. CD45RO/CCR7/CD25/CD127/CD95/CD27 staining was used to isolate CD4+ naive, central memory, regulatory and stem cell-like memory cells by sorting. Over 95% purity was reached by all sorted populations. These data originate in a study of beta chain features in type 1 diabetes. What was sequenced were expressed TCRB transcripts, since all of the isolated RNA had been reverse transcribed. Data came from immunoSEQ multiplex PCR; TCRdb stores just in-frame clones and leaves some out. Here the sample spans roughly 150,000 clones, 6.5% to 8.5% being singletons. Study-level findings and limits: Shortening of TCRB CDR3s, moderate but significant, appeared in all four CD4+ subsets of Type 1 diabetes patients. VDJ junctions sequenced from type 1 diabetes patients showed fewer insertions and more deletions.

The CDR3 runs 15 residues. From germline, CDR1 is SNHLY and CDR2 FYNNEI. The V and J ends lost 4 bases and 6 bases respectively, with 15 bases between them. Sample: central memory CD4+ T cells from blood. The receptor was isolated from a woman younger than 30 with type 1 diabetes. The V call is TRBV2, the J call TRBJ2-2, with D maybe TRBD1 (6 bases). The CDR3 DNA is TGTGCCAGCAGTGTCGAGGGGGTTGTCTCCGGGGAGCTGTTTTTT. It encodes CASSVEGVVSGELFF.